This TCR beta chain comes out of a study of blood T cell repertoires in COVID-19. Study-wide background: COVID-19 samples from acute and convalescent phases originated in the United States, Italy and Spain. The cDNA or gDNA used as material had been derived from T cells, B-cell-depleted T cells, or PBMCs.

V was trimmed by 2 bases and J by 6 bases, leaving 10 bases between them. Germline CDR1 and CDR2: MNHEY and SVGAGI. The CDR3 has 13 amino acids. The study assigned cohorts using participant-reported clinical history. Original processing methods: Reference gene primers were amplified, and this amplification served to estimate nucleated cell counts. The data were produced by immunoSEQ multiplex PCR, yet TCRdb's version contains in-frame clones alone and is incomplete. V and J calls and clone size are as listed in that table; D and trimming were resolved from the DNA. The sample contains some 170,000 clones, roughly 88% of which appear only once.

What was sequenced was PBMCs or T cells enriched from blood (not recorded which). The chain joins TRBV6-5 to TRBJ1-2; possibly TRBD1 for D (6 bases). The sequence was collected from a man aged 50 to 59 who had recovered from COVID-19. CDR3 protein: CASSYRGGHGYTF. The CDR3 nucleotides read TGTGCCAGCAGTTACCGCGGGGGGCATGGCTACACCTTC.